This T cell receptor (beta chain) was sequenced during a study of beta chain features in type 1 diabetes. Study background: Sorted cells numbering under 110 million were examined across all samples.

Study results and limitations: Moderate yet significant TCRB CDR3 shortening was seen in Type 1 diabetes patients in all four CD4+ subsets. PCR might favor shorter templates, but any such skew would affect patients and controls equally. More deletions and fewer insertions at VDJ junctions were seen in type 1 diabetes patients.

There are a few counts of this clone. The antigen is unknown. CDR3 length equals 15 residues. The V gene end was trimmed by 0 bases and the J gene end by 5 bases; junction bases not matched to a gene: 7. Germline V gene data show CDR1 as SGHRS and CDR2 as YFSETQ. Expressed TCRB transcripts were sequenced because the isolated RNA had all been reverse transcribed beforehand. The repertoire was sequenced with immunoSEQ multiplex PCR; TCRdb's copy has only in-frame clones and lacks some. The table shows more than 250,000 clones, with roughly 21% occurring only once. V is TRBV5-1 and J is TRBJ2-7, with 8 bases matching TRBD2. The sequence was obtained from a woman in her thirties or forties with type 1 diabetes. The sample comprised naive CD4+ T cells from blood. CDR3 loop: CASSLVAGFSDEQYF. The DNA of the CDR3 is TGCGCCAGCAGCTTGGTAGCGGGGTTTAGTGACGAGCAGTACTTC.